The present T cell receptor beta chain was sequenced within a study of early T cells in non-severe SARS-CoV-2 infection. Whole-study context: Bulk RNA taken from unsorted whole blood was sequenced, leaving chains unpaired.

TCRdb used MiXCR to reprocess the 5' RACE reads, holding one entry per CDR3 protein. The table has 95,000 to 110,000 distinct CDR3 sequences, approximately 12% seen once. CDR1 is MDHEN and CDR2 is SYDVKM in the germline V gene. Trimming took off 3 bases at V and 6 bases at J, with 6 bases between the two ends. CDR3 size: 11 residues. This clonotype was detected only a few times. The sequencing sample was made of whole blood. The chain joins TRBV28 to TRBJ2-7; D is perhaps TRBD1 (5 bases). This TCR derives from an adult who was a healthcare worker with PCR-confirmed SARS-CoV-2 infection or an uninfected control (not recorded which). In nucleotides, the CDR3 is TGTGCCAGCAGTTTCCAGGGCGAGCAGTACTTC. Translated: CASSFQGEQYF.